The clone carrying this T cell receptor (beta chain) was recorded at least ten times. Antigen unknown. Production of TCR cDNA was by 5'RACE template switching, which also added a universal primer site and UMIs. TCRdb analysed the 5' RACE reads with MiXCR anew, one entry per CDR3 protein. Altogether more than 300,000 distinct CDR3 sequences are present, roughly 10% being singletons, with the ten largest covering about 3%. The CDR3 sequence is 14 residues long. V dropped 3 bases and J dropped 4 bases, with 10 bases sitting between them. The sample originates from a study of T cells after yellow fever vaccination. Study conclusions and caveats: Peaking faster, on day 5 versus 15, the secondary response was nonetheless weaker.

The sample here was CD4+ T cells sorted from PBMCs, taken 45 days after the yellow fever booster vaccination. This chain joins TRBV12-3 or TRBV12-4 and TRBJ2-1; a possible D gene is TRBD2 (6 bases). The TCR was taken from a man in his late teens or twenties who received the YFV17D yellow fever vaccine. The CDR3 protein is CASSLRGGYNEQFF. The CDR3 nucleotides are TGTGCCAGCAGTTTGAGGGGAGGATACAATGAGCAGTTCTTC.